The present T cell receptor beta chain was sequenced within a study of graft-versus-host responses after intestinal transplantation. Across the study: For about three years after anti-thymocyte globulin induction, all recipients took tacrolimus and steroids.

The method was immunoSEQ multiplex PCR; TCRdb's version includes in-frame clones alone and lacks a portion of them. The sample yields some 70,000 clones, over 85% seen once. The germline V gene has CDR1 SGHDT and CDR2 YYEEEE. V shed 3 bases and J shed 6 bases, with 15 bases lying between them. The CDR3 totals 15 residues. Findings and limits, study-wide: Researchers found GvH clones in recipient marrow, and some showed up first in ileum or blood.

Remarks on this clone: Its antigen is as yet unknown.

The receptor's source is a human patient who received an intestinal transplant, so some T cells may come from the graft donor. The rearrangement links TRBV5-6 to TRBJ2-2; D gene ambiguous. The material sequenced was bone marrow, taken 700 to 850 days after intestinal transplantation. In DNA, the CDR3 is TGTGCCAGCAGCTGGGCAGGTCAAGATGCCGGGGAGCTGTTTTTT. This translates into CASSWAGQDAGELFF.